This T cell receptor beta chain is from a study of shared clonotypes between healthy human individuals. Profiled with immunoSEQ multiplex PCR; TCRdb holds only in-frame clones, not every one. This table has about 2.3 million clones, about nine tenths appearing once. The V gene lost 3 bases and the J gene lost 2 bases, with 14 bases spanning the gap. Germline V CDR1 and CDR2: MNHEY, SMNVEV (reference sequence). The CDR3 covers 15 residues. The sample consisted of naive CD4+ T cells from PBMCs. This sample's subset: CD45RA+ positively selected. The chain joins TRBV27 to TRBJ2-7; tentatively, D is TRBD1 or TRBD2 (6 bases each). This TCR was sampled from a man aged 18-30 years in good health. Some clones in this sample may be carry-over from other donors' samples. For the CDR3, the DNA is TGTGCCAGCAGTTTTGGAGGGGGGTTGACCTACGAGCAGTACTTC. Its translation is CASSFGGGLTYEQYF.